The 3 T cell receptor beta chains given below trace back to one sample, sequenced in a study of blood T cell repertoires in COVID-19. Libraries were prepared by immunoSEQ multiplex PCR; TCRdb keeps only in-frame clonotypes and omits some of them. The table lists approximately 58,000 clones, 80% to 95% of them singletons. The sequenced sample was peripheral blood. These TCRs come from a woman of 80 years or more with active COVID-19.

The gene calls are TRBV4-1 and TRBJ2-3, with D possibly matching TRBD1 (5 bases). V lost 2 bases and J 2 bases, leaving 17 bases between the germline ends. Germline V gene sequence: CDR1 MGHRA, CDR2 YSYEKL. This CDR3 region has 17 residues. CDR3: CASSQPPGPGDTDTQYF. CDR3 coding DNA: TGCGCCAGCAGCCAACCCCCAGGGCCTGGGGACACAGATACGCAGTATTTT.

This sequence joins TRBV5-1 and TRBJ2-7, with 10 bases that match TRBD2. This CDR3 region has 15 residues. In germline, CDR1 is SGHRS, CDR2 YFSETQ. J gave up 3 bases and V 4 bases, and 7 bases lay outside the gene matches. The CDR3 spells CASSLSSGGYYEQYV. The CDR3 DNA is TGCGCCAGCAGCCTTTCTAGCGGGGGCTACTACGAGCAGTACGTC.

This sequence joins TRBV11-2 and TRBJ1-4, with D unresolved. The ends were cut back, 0 bases at V and 3 bases at J, with 11 bases in the middle. Germline-derived CDR1 and CDR2 are SGHAT and FQNNGV. CDR3 length equals 16 residues. The CDR3 loop is CASSLDQEAANEKLFF. The CDR3 region has the DNA TGTGCCAGCAGCTTAGATCAAGAGGCAGCTAATGAAAAACTGTTTTTT.